This TCR beta chain was captured in a study of cytomegalovirus exposure and HLA in healthy donors. Findings and caveats of the study: Analysis was performed later, and it showed HLA-associated TCR beta chains to be more clonally expanded than equally common others. Among TCR beta chains, those listed as cytomegalovirus-associated numbered more than 150. In an earlier analysis, in some 500 donors, most V segments appeared productive either ~90% or ~30% of the time.

This clone was observed at least ten times. Its antigen is still unknown. The PCR had 60 Vbeta and 13 Jbeta primers. Profiled with immunoSEQ multiplex PCR; TCRdb holds only in-frame clones, not every one. The table records 150,000 or so clones, around three quarters of them present only once. The clonotype comes from a man between 40 and 49 years old in good health and CMV-seronegative. The sample comprised PBMCs.

The CDR3 DNA is TGTGCCAGCAGCCAGCAGGGGGCGCGAGAAAAACTGTTTTTT. The encoded protein is CASSQQGAREKLFF. The V gene is TRBV16, the J gene TRBJ1-4, with 8 bases matching TRBD1. The V and J ends lost 3 bases and 8 bases, in that order; junction bases with no gene match: 5. This CDR3 is 14 amino acids long. CDR1 KGHSY and CDR2 FQNENV come from the germline V gene.